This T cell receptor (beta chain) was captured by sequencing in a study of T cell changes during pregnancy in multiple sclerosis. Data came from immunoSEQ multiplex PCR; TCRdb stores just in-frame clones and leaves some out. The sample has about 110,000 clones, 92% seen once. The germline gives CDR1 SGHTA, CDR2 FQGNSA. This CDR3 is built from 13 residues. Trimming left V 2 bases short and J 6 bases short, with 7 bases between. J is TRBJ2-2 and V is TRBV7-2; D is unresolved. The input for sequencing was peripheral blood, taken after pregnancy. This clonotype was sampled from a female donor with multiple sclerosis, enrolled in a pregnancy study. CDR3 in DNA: TGTGCCAGCAGCTTATTTTCGGCCGGGGAGCTGTTTTTT. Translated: CASSLFSAGELFF. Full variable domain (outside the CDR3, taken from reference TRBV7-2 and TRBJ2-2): GAGVSQSPSNKVTEKGKDVELRCDPISGHTALYWYRQSLGQGLEFLIYFQGNSAPDKSGLPSDRFSAERTGGSVSTLTIQRTQQEDSAVYLCASSLFSAGELFFGEGSRLTVL.